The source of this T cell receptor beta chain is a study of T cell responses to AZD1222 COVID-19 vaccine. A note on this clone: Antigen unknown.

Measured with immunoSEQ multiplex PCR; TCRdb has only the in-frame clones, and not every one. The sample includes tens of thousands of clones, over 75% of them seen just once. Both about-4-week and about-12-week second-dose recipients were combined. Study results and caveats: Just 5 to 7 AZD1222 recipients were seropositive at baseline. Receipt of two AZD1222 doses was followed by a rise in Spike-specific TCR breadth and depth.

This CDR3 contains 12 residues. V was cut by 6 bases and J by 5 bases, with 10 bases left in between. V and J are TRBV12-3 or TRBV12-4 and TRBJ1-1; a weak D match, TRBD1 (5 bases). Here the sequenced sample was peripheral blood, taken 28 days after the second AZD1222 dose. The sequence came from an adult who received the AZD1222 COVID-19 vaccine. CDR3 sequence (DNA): TGTGCCAGCAGAGGGGAATCGACTGAAGCTTTCTTT. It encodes CASRGESTEAFF.